The text below deals with one T cell receptor beta chain. Its cognate antigen is unknown. The CDR3 goes on 3 residues after the read ends, and that part is filled in from the germline J gene. Measured with immunoSEQ multiplex PCR; TCRdb has only the in-frame clones, and not every one. The sample's table shows under 45,000 clones. This record comes from a study of T cells in women clearing cervical HPV infection. Looking at the study overall: Donors had HPV16-related CIN3 or worse; 2 had invasive cancer. For cases, blood was sampled a median around 150 days after lesion detection, interquartile range about 80 to 220 days.

Study results and caveats: Richness differences could reflect unmeasured T-cell content per sample.

Trimming shortened V by 6 bases and J by 4 bases, and 15 bases separated the two germline ends. The length of the CDR3 is 14 residues. The sample was blood buffy coat. V gene TRBV12-3 or TRBV12-4 combines with J gene TRBJ1-2; no definite D call. The sequence was collected from a woman between 18 and 70 years old with a cervical HPV16 infection that either progressed to CIN3+ or cleared (not recorded which). The CDR3 bases that were read are TGTGCCAGCAGGAAAGGTGGTGAGGGCTATGGC. Translating gives CASRKGGEGYG. The full CDR3 is CASRKGGEGYGYTF.